The present T cell receptor (beta chain) was sequenced within a study of blood T cell repertoires in COVID-19. Across the study: The cDNA or gDNA used as material had been derived from T cells, B-cell-depleted T cells, or PBMCs.

Participants were aged roughly 18 to 89 years, lived in some 23 US areas, and enrolled virtually. Participant-given clinical history determined each cohort assignment. The recovered donors of Cohort 3 showed two negative PCRs, clearance, or symptom resolution. Produced via immunoSEQ multiplex PCR; TCRdb's table is partial and in-frame only. The table records around 300,000 clones, 88% of them present only once. This CDR3 has 15 amino acids. V shed 7 bases and J 7 bases; nucleotides not matched to a gene: 12. Looked up from germline, CDR1 is MDHEN and CDR2 is SYDVKM. The specimen was PBMCs or T cells enriched from blood (not recorded which). The TCR comes from a woman aged 45-65 years who had recovered from COVID-19. V gene TRBV28 combines with J gene TRBJ1-4, with 7 bases fitting TRBD1. DNA for the CDR3: TGTGCCAGCAACAACCTAGACAGGGATAGTGAAAAACTGTTTTTT. Its protein product is CASNNLDRDSEKLFF.